The rows below give T cell receptor beta chains drawn from one sample of a study of cytomegalovirus exposure and HLA in healthy donors. This table comes from immunoSEQ multiplex PCR, and its TCRdb copy is limited to in-frame clones, with some not included. The sample has some 130,000 clones, 75% to 85% seen once. The sequenced sample was PBMCs. The receptors come from a male donor in good health and CMV-seronegative. CDR3s include the opening cysteine and the closing phenylalanine or tryptophan. The D gene is left open where the match is weak. Only some rows state a clone size, as once, few, many or a class for expanded clones.

j_call	v_call	cdr3_length	d_call	clone_size	cdr3_nt	cdr3_aa
TRBJ1-1	TRBV7-3	12	.	.	TGTGCCAGCTCTTGGGGGGGGACTGAAGCTTTCTTT	CASSWGGTEAFF
TRBJ1-2	TRBV28	12	.	.	TGTGCCACCCGGGGGGGATCCCGGGGCTACACCTTC	CATRGGSRGYTF
TRBJ2-2	TRBV15	15	.	.	TGTGCCACCAGCAGGGGACACCTCAACACCGGGGAGCTGTTTTTT	CATSRGHLNTGELFF
TRBJ2-2	TRBV5-1	15	TRBD1	.	TGCGCCAGCAGCCCAGGGGGTTTGAACACCGGGGAGCTGTTTTTT	CASSPGGLNTGELFF
TRBJ1-2	TRBV9	16	TRBD1	.	TGTGCCAGCAACGAGGATAACAGGGGGCGAAACTATGGCTACACCTTC	CASNEDNRGRNYGYTF
TRBJ2-1	TRBV29-1	13	TRBD1	.	TGCAGCGTTACCGGGACAGGGGGCAATGAGCAGTTCTTC	CSVTGTGGNEQFF
TRBJ1-2	TRBV5-4	16	TRBD1	.	TGTGCCGGCTTTACTCTTCAGGACAGGAATACCTATGGCTACACCTTC	CAGFTLQDRNTYGYTF
TRBJ2-2	TRBV7-8	16	TRBD2	.	TGTGCCAGCAGCTTAGCGGCCGGGACTACCTCCGGGGAGCTGTTTTTT	CASSLAAGTTSGELFF
TRBJ2-1	TRBV5-1	14	.	.	TGCGCCAGCAGCTTGGAGTCAGGGGTTAATGAGCAGTTCTTC	CASSLESGVNEQFF
TRBJ2-7	TRBV6-5	14	.	.	TGTGCCAGCACCCCGGGGGGCTCCGGCTACGAGCAGTACTTC	CASTPGGSGYEQYF
TRBJ2-1	TRBV9	17	TRBD2	few	TGTGCCAGCAGCGTTAGAGGTGTGTGGGCTAGCGGGGAGGAGCAGTTCTTC	CASSVRGVWASGEEQFF
TRBJ2-1	TRBV9	13	.	.	TGTGCCAGCAGCGTAGGAGTCTACAATGAGCAGTTCTTC	CASSVGVYNEQFF
TRBJ2-1	TRBV25-1	14	TRBD2	.	TGTGCCAGCAAGGAGCGGGAGAGAAACAATGAGCAGTTCTTC	CASKERERNNEQFF